These 3 T cell receptor beta chains were all obtained from the same sample, sequenced in a study of T-cell memory formation after mild COVID-19. TCRdb used MiXCR to reprocess the 5' RACE reads, holding one entry per CDR3 protein. This repertoire shows a few hundred thousand distinct CDR3 sequences, 20% to 25% found once; its top ten account for about 12%. The sequenced sample consisted of PBMCs or a T cell subset sorted from them (not recorded which). All receptors come from an adult woman who had mild COVID-19 (a few samples of this study predate the infection). Cell type and time point are not known.

There are many counts of this clonotype. The chain links TRBV11-2 to TRBJ2-1, with 7 nucleotides matching TRBD1. The CDR3 loop spans 14 amino acids. Germline CDR1 and CDR2: SGHAT and FQNNGV. The junction had 1 base not matched to a gene; V was cut back by 3 bases and J by 2 bases. CDR3 region: CASSFQGAYNEQFF. The DNA of the CDR3 is TGTGCCAGCAGCTTCCAGGGGGCCTACAATGAGCAGTTCTTC.

The chain has TRBV6-5 and TRBJ1-1; D gene ambiguous. This CDR3 region has 16 residues. Germline CDR1 and CDR2: MNHEY and SVGAGI. V shed 4 bases and J shed 5 bases, with 20 bases lying between them. The CDR3 DNA follows: TGTGCCAGCAGTTCAGTTCCGGGGTCCCGGAGGACTGAAGCTTTCTTT. It specifies CASSSVPGSRRTEAFF.

The chain joins TRBV7-3 to TRBJ2-5, with D perhaps matching TRBD1 or TRBD2 (5 bases each). Germline assignment: CDR1 SGHTA and CDR2 FQGTGA. Trimming cost V 8 bases and J 1 base, with 11 bases left between them. CDR3 size: 13 residues. CDR3 sequence (DNA): TGTGCCAGCGCCCGGGGCGGCCAAGAGACCCAGTACTTC. This encodes CASARGGQETQYF. The variable domain in full, with the rest retrieved from reference TRBV7-3 and TRBJ2-5, is GAGVSQTPSNKVTEKGKYVELRCDPISGHTALYWYRQSLGQGPEFLIYFQGTGAADDSGLPNDRFFAVRPEGSVSTLKIQRTERGDSAVYLCASARGGQETQYFGPGTRLLVL.